These T cell receptor beta chains were read from a single sample in a study of T cell responses to AZD1222 COVID-19 vaccine. Here immunoSEQ multiplex PCR was the method, and the copy in TCRdb shows in-frame clones only, minus some. This repertoire shows about 140,000 clones, approximately 93% found once; its top ten account for 0.75% to 1%. Sample: peripheral blood, taken on day 0 of MenACWY control vaccination. The receptors shown here come from an adult in good health. Both conserved end residues are part of each CDR3. The D gene is left open where the match is weak. Rows give clone size only sometimes, using once, few, many, or a class for an expanded clone.

TRBD1,TRBV2,NA,TRBJ1-3,TGTGCCAGCAGCTCAGGGGGTGGAAACACCATATATTTT,CASSSGGGNTIYF
TRBD1,TRBV4-2,NA,TRBJ1-1,TGTGCCAGCAGCCTCGGGACAGGGATGAACACTGAAGCTTTCTTT,CASSLGTGMNTEAFF
NA,TRBV4-1,NA,TRBJ1-6,TGCGCCAGCAGCCCGAGGACTAATTCACCCCTCCACTTT,CASSPRTNSPLHF
TRBD2,TRBV6-2/TRBV6-3,NA,TRBJ2-7,TGTGCCAGCAGTTACCCAACCGGGGGGAGCTCCTACGAGCAGTACTTC,CASSYPTGGSSYEQYF
NA,TRBV9,NA,TRBJ1-1,TGTGCCAGCAGCGTAGGAGGGTCTGAAGCTTTCTTT,CASSVGGSEAFF
TRBD2,TRBV5-1,NA,TRBJ2-2,TGCGCCAGCAGCTTGGAACCTAGCGGAAACACCGGGGAGCTGTTTTTT,CASSLEPSGNTGELFF
TRBD2,TRBV5-4,NA,TRBJ2-2,TGTGCCAGCAGCTTGGCCGGGGGGGCCGGCACCGGGGAGCTGTTTTTT,CASSLAGGAGTGELFF
TRBD1,TRBV5-1,NA,TRBJ2-5,TGCGCCAGCAGCGCTAGGGGGACAGCTCAAATCGAGACCCAGTACTTC,CASSARGTAQIETQYF
NA,TRBV24-1,few,TRBJ1-2,TGTGCCACCAGTGATCCGCCGGGGGGTAACTATGGCTACACCTTC,CATSDPPGGNYGYTF
NA,TRBV19,once,TRBJ1-1,TGTGCCAGTAGTCAGGGTATGAACACTGAAGCTTTCTTT,CASSQGMNTEAFF
NA,TRBV2,NA,TRBJ1-2,TGTGCCAGCAGTGAAACGGGGGTAGTTGGCTACACCTTC,CASSETGVVGYTF
NA,TRBV15,NA,TRBJ2-5,TGTGCCACCAGCAGATACACAACCGCCCCAGAAGAGACCCAGTACTTC,CATSRYTTAPEETQYF
NA,TRBV28,NA,TRBJ2-3,TGTGCCAGCTCTGACCTCTCGCGGAGCACAGATACGCAGTATTTT,CASSDLSRSTDTQYF
NA,TRBV2,NA,TRBJ2-7,TGTGCCAGCAGAGGACCTTTGGGGCACGAGCAGTACTTC,CASRGPLGHEQYF
NA,TRBV28,NA,TRBJ2-5,TGTGCCAGCAGTTCGGGAATCTCAAAGGGGTACCAAGAGACCCAGTACTTC,CASSSGISKGYQETQYF
TRBD2,TRBV9,NA,TRBJ2-3,TGTGCCAGCAGTAATAGCGGGAGGCCCCCCCCGACAGATACGCAGTATTTT,CASSNSGRPPPTDTQYF
NA,TRBV7-9,once,TRBJ1-2,TGTGCCGGGGGGACATCTAACTATGGCTACACCTTC,CAGGTSNYGYTF
NA,TRBV19,NA,TRBJ1-1,TGTGCCAGTAGTCCTAGACAGAGGGTGAACACTGAAGCTTTCTTT,CASSPRQRVNTEAFF
NA,TRBV11-3,NA,TRBJ2-5,TGTGCCAGCAGCTTGGGCCGATACACGGGGGAGACCCAGTACTTC,CASSLGRYTGETQYF
NA,TRBV12-3/TRBV12-4,NA,TRBJ2-5,TGTGCCAGCAGTTTTGTCCACCAAGAGACCCAGTACTTC,CASSFVHQETQYF
NA,TRBV3-1/TRBV3-2,NA,TRBJ2-2,TGTGCCAGCAGCCTCTCGGGGGTCGGGGAGCTGTTTTTT,CASSLSGVGELFF
TRBD1,TRBV30,NA,TRBJ2-1,TGTGCCTGGGGAAACAGGGGTTCCTACAATGAGCAGTTCTTC,CAWGNRGSYNEQFF
TRBD1,TRBV28,NA,TRBJ1-5,TGTGCCGGCGGGACAGGTCGGCAGCCCCAGCATTTT,CAGGTGRQPQHF
NA,TRBV4-3,NA,TRBJ2-7,TGCGCCAGCAGCCAAGCCCCAGGATACGAGCAGTACTTC,CASSQAPGYEQYF
TRBD1,TRBV2,NA,TRBJ1-1,TGTGCCAGCAGCCGAGACAGGGGTGTCGGCACTGAAGCTTTCTTT,CASSRDRGVGTEAFF
NA,TRBV14,once,TRBJ2-7,TGTGCCAGCAGCCAGAATGGAGGGACAGCGACCTACGAGCAGTACTTC,CASSQNGGTATYEQYF
NA,TRBV19,NA,TRBJ1-5,TGTGCCAGTAGTCTGTCAGGTTCAAATCAGCCCCAGCATTTT,CASSLSGSNQPQHF
NA,TRBV7-2,NA,TRBJ2-7,TGTGCCAGCAGCTTAGAGTCGACCTACGAGCAGTACTTC,CASSLESTYEQYF
TRBD1,TRBV6-5,NA,TRBJ1-1,TGTGCCAGCAGTTCCGTCCCCCCGGGACAGGGTGGAGCTTTCTTT,CASSSVPPGQGGAFF
TRBD1,TRBV18,once,TRBJ1-2,TGTGCCAGCTCACTGGGACAGGATAGTTATGGCTACACCTTC,CASSLGQDSYGYTF
NA,TRBV2,NA,TRBJ1-5,TGTGCCAGCAGGTCGGAGGGGGGTCAGCCCCAGCATTTT,CASRSEGGQPQHF
NA,TRBV2,NA,TRBJ2-1,TGTGCCAGCAGCCCCGGATCCGGCGATGAGCAGTTCTTC,CASSPGSGDEQFF
NA,TRBV19,NA,TRBJ2-2,TGTGCCGGGCGGCCGGGGGCGAACACCGGGGAGCTGTTTTTT,CAGRPGANTGELFF
NA,TRBV2,NA,TRBJ2-7,TGTGCCAGCAGTGAATGGGGGGACGAGCAGTACTTC,CASSEWGDEQYF
NA,TRBV25-1,NA,TRBJ2-1,TGTGCCAGCAGTGAATCGCAGCGGAGAAGCTCCTACAATGAGCAGTTCTTC,CASSESQRRSSYNEQFF
TRBD1,TRBV5-1,NA,TRBJ1-1,TGCGCCAGCAGCTTGGGCAGGGACAGTGAAGCTTTCTTT,CASSLGRDSEAFF
NA,TRBV28,NA,TRBJ1-1,TGTGCCAGCAGTCCGTTCCGGGGCGGCACTGAAGCTTTCTTT,CASSPFRGGTEAFF
NA,TRBV29-1,once,TRBJ2-5,TGCAGCGTTGAAGACTCGGCAGGGAAAGAGACCCAGTACTTC,CSVEDSAGKETQYF
TRBD1,TRBV7-9,few,TRBJ1-2,TGTGCCAGCAGCCCACAGGGGGCTGTGGGCTATGGCTACACCTTC,CASSPQGAVGYGYTF
NA,TRBV6-5,NA,TRBJ1-1,TGTGCCGCCGGTCAGGGGCCGGGGTTGGGGCCAGCTTTCTTT,CAAGQGPGLGPAFF
NA,TRBV28,NA,TRBJ1-6,TGTGCCAGCAGTTTATCCAGCGGCCGGCGTGGTAATTCACCCCTCCACTTT,CASSLSSGRRGNSPLHF
TRBD1,TRBV5-1,NA,TRBJ2-1,TGCGCCAGCAGCTTGGCAGGGGGCTTCGGTGAGCAGTTCTTC,CASSLAGGFGEQFF
NA,TRBV19,NA,TRBJ1-6,TGTGCCAGCCGAGGACAGTTTAATTCACCCCTCCACTTT,CASRGQFNSPLHF
TRBD1,TRBV5-1,NA,TRBJ1-2,TGCGCCAGCAGCTTGGGGGTAGGGACAGGAACTTATGGCTACACCTTC,CASSLGVGTGTYGYTF
NA,TRBV19,once,TRBJ2-1,TGTGCCAGTAGTATTGGGATAGCGATTGTACCCTACAATGAGCAGTTCTTC,CASSIGIAIVPYNEQFF
NA,TRBV7-8,NA,TRBJ2-1,TGTGCCAGCAGCTCCGCCGGGCCATCTTCCTACAATGAGCAGTTCTTC,CASSSAGPSSYNEQFF
NA,TRBV15,NA,TRBJ1-1,TGTGCCACCAGCAGACAGGGGTGGGGCACTGAAGCTTTCTTT,CATSRQGWGTEAFF
NA,TRBV19,NA,TRBJ2-7,TGTGCCAGTAGTATCTCTTCGTCCTACGAGCAGTACTTC,CASSISSSYEQYF
TRBD1,TRBV29-1,NA,TRBJ1-1,TGCAGCGCGGCAGGGACAGGGGGGAGAGTGACTGAAGCTTTCTTT,CSAAGTGGRVTEAFF
NA,TRBV19,NA,TRBJ1-5,TGTGCCAGTAGTATTCTCGTAGGGGTGATTTCTCAGCCCCAGCATTTT,CASSILVGVISQPQHF
NA,TRBV27,NA,TRBJ2-5,TGTGCCAGCAGTTCCTCCCTCGAGACCCAGTACTTC,CASSSSLETQYF
NA,TRBV5-6,NA,TRBJ2-1,TGTGCCAGCAGCACTTTTTCCTACAATGAGCAGTTCTTC,CASSTFSYNEQFF
NA,TRBV28,few,TRBJ1-5,TGTGCCACCTTAACCCAGGACAGAGGTAAAGGGCCCCAGCATTTT,CATLTQDRGKGPQHF
NA,TRBV7-9,NA,TRBJ1-1,TGTGCCAGCAGCTTAGGTCAGGGGCGAGACACTGAAGCTTTCTTT,CASSLGQGRDTEAFF
NA,TRBV7-9,NA,TRBJ2-1,TGTGCCAGCAGCCCCAGGTCCCTTGAGCAGTTCTTC,CASSPRSLEQFF